This T cell receptor (beta chain) was sequenced in a study of T cell changes during pregnancy in multiple sclerosis. Using immunoSEQ multiplex PCR, the repertoire was profiled, and TCRdb retains in-frame clones only, with some absent. The repertoire consists of tens of thousands of clones, with around 97% occurring once and the leading ten covering 2% to 2.5%. Trimming removed 3 bases from V and 4 bases from J; junction bases left unmatched: 3. Per the germline V gene, CDR1 is SGHDT and CDR2 is YYEEEE. The CDR3 loop spans 14 amino acids. Sequenced here: CD8+ T cells from peripheral blood mononuclear cells, sampled after pregnancy. This TCR was sampled from a female donor with multiple sclerosis, enrolled in a pregnancy study. This chain connects TRBV5-6 to TRBJ2-5; the match to TRBD2 covers 10 bases. The DNA for the CDR3 is TGTGCCAGCAGCTGGACTAGCGGTGGAGAGACCCAGTACTTC. Amino acid sequence: CASSWTSGGETQYF.